The clone carrying this T cell receptor (beta chain) has more than one count but fewer than ten. Its antigen is not known. The sample is drawn from a study of T cells in Graves' hyperthyroidism and ophthalmopathy. About the study: Peripheral blood was drawn at first diagnosis, prior to all treatment.

Study-level findings and limits: Model output signaled ophthalmopathy a median roughly 6.1 months ahead of onset.

The diagnoses drew upon clinical symptoms, serum thyroxine and TRAb, thyroid ultrasound and orbital computed tomography. TCR beta CDR3 regions were amplified from RNA. The TCR CDR3 first-round RT-PCR relied on the HTBI primer set. One entry per CDR3 protein, called by TCRdb with MiXCR from the multiplex PCR reads. The data contain about 500,000 distinct CDR3 sequences, around 16% of them singletons. The CDR3 consists of 14 residues. The V gene lost 10 bases and the J gene lost 0 bases, with 16 bases spanning the gap. Germline CDR1 reads LNHDA; CDR2 reads SQIVND (reference sequence). The TCR originated in a woman aged 25-40 years with Graves' ophthalmopathy. Source material: blood. The gene calls are TRBV19 and TRBJ2-7; TRBD2 is a possible D gene (5 bases). This CDR3 reads CATRESGYSYEQYF. The DNA of the CDR3 is TGTGCCACCCGGGAAAGCGGCTACTCCTACGAGCAGTACTTC.